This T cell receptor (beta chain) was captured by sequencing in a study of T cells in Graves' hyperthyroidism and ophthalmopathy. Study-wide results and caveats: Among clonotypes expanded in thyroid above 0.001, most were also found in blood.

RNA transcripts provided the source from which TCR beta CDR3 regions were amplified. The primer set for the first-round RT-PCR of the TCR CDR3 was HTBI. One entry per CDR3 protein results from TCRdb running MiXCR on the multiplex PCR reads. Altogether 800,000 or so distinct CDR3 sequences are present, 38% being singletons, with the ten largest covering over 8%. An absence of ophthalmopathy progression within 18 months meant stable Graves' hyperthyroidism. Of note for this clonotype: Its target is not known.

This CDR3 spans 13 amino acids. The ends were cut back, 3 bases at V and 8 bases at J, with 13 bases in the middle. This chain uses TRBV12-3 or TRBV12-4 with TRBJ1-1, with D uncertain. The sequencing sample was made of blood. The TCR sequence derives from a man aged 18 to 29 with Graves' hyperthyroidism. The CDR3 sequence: CASSFGNSVEAFF. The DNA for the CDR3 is TGTGCCAGCAGTTTTGGTAACAGTGTCGAAGCTTTCTTT.